This paragraph covers one T cell receptor beta chain sequence. This CDR3 has 14 amino acids. V lost 3 bases, J lost 5 bases, and 5 bases stayed unmatched. Germline V CDR1 and CDR2: SGHTA, FQGNSA. This specimen comes from a study of shared clonotypes between healthy human individuals. The repertoire was sequenced with immunoSEQ multiplex PCR; TCRdb's copy has only in-frame clones and lacks some. In the table there are over 950,000 clones, about 72% of which are singletons. Material for sequencing was memory CD4+ T cells from PBMCs. Subset meaning: CD45RA-negative fraction. The chain links TRBV7-2 to TRBJ2-3, with 7 bases aligning to TRBD1. The receptor was derived from a man aged 18 to 30 in good health. Some clones in this sample may be carry-over from other donors' samples. The DNA for the CDR3 is TGTGCCAGCAGCTTCGGGACAGCTAAAGATACGCAGTATTTT. It is translated as CASSFGTAKDTQYF.